This entry lists 8 T cell receptor beta chains sequenced from one sample in a study of blood T cell repertoires in COVID-19. Here immunoSEQ multiplex PCR was the method, and the copy in TCRdb shows in-frame clones only, minus some. The table shows about 57,000 clones, with 88% occurring only once. Sequenced material: peripheral blood. The receptors here all came from a human donor in a cohort sampled during active COVID-19.

The V call is TRBV5-1, the J call TRBJ1-1; D not resolved. CDR3 size: 13 residues. The ends were cut back, 5 bases at V and 5 bases at J, with 13 bases in the middle. The V gene's germline CDR1 is SGHRS and CDR2 YFSETQ. The CDR3 loop is CASRAGQRTEAFF. In DNA, the CDR3 is TGCGCCAGCAGAGCGGGCCAGCGGACTGAAGCTTTCTTT.

The J gene is TRBJ2-1, the V gene TRBV28; 7 nucleotides line up with TRBD2. In germline, CDR1 is MDHEN, CDR2 SYDVKM. The CDR3 is 11 residues long. After removal of 0 bases from V and 14 bases from J, the junction contained 1 base not matched to a gene. The DNA for the CDR3 is TGTGCCAGCAGTTTATGGGGGACTAAGTTCTTC. Translating it yields CASSLWGTKFF.

Here the CDR3 reads CASKLAYGHYGYTF. The CDR3 DNA reads as TGTGCCAGCAAGTTGGCATATGGGCACTATGGCTACACCTTC. J is TRBJ1-2 and V is TRBV5-4; D is unresolved. The CDR3 consists of 14 residues. V lost 6 bases and J 3 bases, leaving 15 bases between the germline ends. Germline-derived CDR1 and CDR2 are SGHNT and YYREEE (reference sequence).

This chain links TRBV7-6 with TRBJ1-2, with a tentative D call TRBD1 (5 bases). V lost 5 bases to trimming and J lost 5 bases, with 15 bases between them. Germline CDR1 is SGHVS and CDR2 is FNYEAQ. The CDR3 has 14 amino acids. CDR3 residues: CASSPSDGGYGYTF. CDR3 nucleotides: TGTGCCAGCAGCCCGTCAGACGGGGGATATGGCTACACCTTC. The full variable domain, completed using reference TRBV7-6 and TRBJ1-2, is GAGVSQSPRYKVTKRGQDVALRCDPISGHVSLYWYRQALGQGPEFLTYFNYEAQQDKSGLPNDRFSAERPEGSISTLTIQRTEQRDSAMYRCASSPSDGGYGYTFGSGTRLTVV.

This chain links TRBV6-5 with TRBJ1-2; D is possibly TRBD1 (5 bases). Germline CDR1 reads MNHEY; CDR2 reads SVGAGI. This CDR3 is built from 13 residues. V gave up 7 bases and J gave up 7 bases, with 16 bases separating them. The CDR3 coding sequence is TGTGCCAGCACCTTTGGGGGGGTCGGTGGCTACACCTTC. It is translated as CASTFGGVGGYTF.

J is TRBJ2-1 and V is TRBV6-5; 8 nucleotides line up with TRBD2. Unmatched junction bases numbered 4, after V lost 6 bases and J lost 0 bases. The CDR3 spans 15 residues. CDR1 is MNHEY and CDR2 is SVGAGI in the germline V gene. CDR3: CASRGSGSSYNEQFF. CDR3 coding DNA: TGTGCCAGCAGGGGAAGCGGGAGCTCCTACAATGAGCAGTTCTTC.

The V call is TRBV7-9, the J call TRBJ2-5; maybe TRBD1 (6 bases). V gave up 5 bases and J gave up 4 bases, with 14 bases separating them. The germline V gene has CDR1 SEHNR and CDR2 FQNEAQ (reference sequence). This CDR3 contains 14 residues. The CDR3 loop reads CASSEQGLGETQYF. The CDR3, as DNA: TGTGCCAGCAGCGAGCAGGGGTTGGGAGAGACCCAGTACTTC.

This chain joins TRBV5-1 and TRBJ2-7, with TRBD1 matching over 8 bases. This CDR3 has 13 residues. In germline, CDR1 is SGHRS, CDR2 YFSETQ. J gave up 3 bases and V 5 bases, and 4 bases lay outside the gene matches. The chain's CDR3 is CASSRGTGYEQYF. The CDR3 coding sequence is TGCGCCAGCAGTCGGGGGACAGGCTACGAGCAGTACTTC.